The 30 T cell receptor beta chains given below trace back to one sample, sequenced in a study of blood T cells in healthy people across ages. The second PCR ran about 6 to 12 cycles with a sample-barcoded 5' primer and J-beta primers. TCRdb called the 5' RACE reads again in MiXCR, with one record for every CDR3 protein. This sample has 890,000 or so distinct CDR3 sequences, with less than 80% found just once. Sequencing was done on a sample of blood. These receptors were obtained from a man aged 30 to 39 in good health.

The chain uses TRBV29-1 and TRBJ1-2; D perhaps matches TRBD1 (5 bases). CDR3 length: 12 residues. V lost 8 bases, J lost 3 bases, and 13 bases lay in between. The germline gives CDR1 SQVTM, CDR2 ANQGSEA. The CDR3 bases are TGCAGCTTCCGGGACTACGACTATGGCTACACCTTC. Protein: CSFRDYDYGYTF.

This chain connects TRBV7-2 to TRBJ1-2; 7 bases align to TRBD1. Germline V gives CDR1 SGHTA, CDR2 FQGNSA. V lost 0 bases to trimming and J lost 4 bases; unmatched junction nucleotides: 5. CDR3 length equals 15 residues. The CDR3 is CASSLARGQPYGYTF. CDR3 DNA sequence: TGTGCCAGCAGCTTAGCAAGGGGACAGCCCTATGGCTACACCTTC.

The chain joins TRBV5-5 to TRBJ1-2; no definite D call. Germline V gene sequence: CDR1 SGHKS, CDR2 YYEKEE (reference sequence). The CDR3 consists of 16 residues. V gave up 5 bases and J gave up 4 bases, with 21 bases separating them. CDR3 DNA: TGTGCCAGCAGAAGTGCGGTTTGGGGAGAACCCTATGGCTACACCTTC. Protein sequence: CASRSAVWGEPYGYTF.

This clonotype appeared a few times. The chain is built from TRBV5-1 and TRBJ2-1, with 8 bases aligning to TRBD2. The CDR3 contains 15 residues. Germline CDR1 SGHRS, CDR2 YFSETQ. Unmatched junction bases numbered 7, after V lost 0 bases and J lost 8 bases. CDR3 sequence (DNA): TGCGCCAGCAGCTTGGTTCCAGCGGGGGAGCATGAGCAGTTCTTC. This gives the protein CASSLVPAGEHEQFF.

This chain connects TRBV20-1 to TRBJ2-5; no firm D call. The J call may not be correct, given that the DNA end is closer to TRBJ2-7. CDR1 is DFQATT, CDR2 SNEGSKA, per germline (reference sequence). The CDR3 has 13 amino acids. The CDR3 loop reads CSASAAVTYEQYF. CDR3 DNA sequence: TGCAGTGCTAGTGCCGCGGTCACCTACGAGCAGTACTTC.

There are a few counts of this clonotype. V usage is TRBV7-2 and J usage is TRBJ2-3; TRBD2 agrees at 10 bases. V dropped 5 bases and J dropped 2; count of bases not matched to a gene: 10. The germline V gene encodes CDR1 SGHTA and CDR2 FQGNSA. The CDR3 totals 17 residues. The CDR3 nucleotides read TGTGCCAGCAGCCCCCCCCCTAGCGGGGGCTACACAGATACGCAGTATTTT. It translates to CASSPPPSGGYTDTQYF. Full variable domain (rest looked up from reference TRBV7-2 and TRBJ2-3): GAGVSQSPSNKVTEKGKDVELRCDPISGHTALYWYRQSLGQGLEFLIYFQGNSAPDKSGLPSDRFSAERTGGSVSTLTIQRTQQEDSAVYLCASSPPPSGGYTDTQYFGPGTRLTVL.

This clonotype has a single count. For the CDR3, the DNA is TGTGCCAGCAGTTGGGCAGGGAGGACGGATCCTTCTGGCTACACCTTC. Translating it yields CASSWAGRTDPSGYTF. The rearrangement joins TRBV27 to TRBJ1-2, with D tentatively TRBD1 (5 bases). The CDR3 runs 16 residues. The V end was cut by 4 bases, the J end by 7 bases, with 22 bases between. Germline V gene sequence: CDR1 MNHEY, CDR2 SMNVEV (reference sequence).

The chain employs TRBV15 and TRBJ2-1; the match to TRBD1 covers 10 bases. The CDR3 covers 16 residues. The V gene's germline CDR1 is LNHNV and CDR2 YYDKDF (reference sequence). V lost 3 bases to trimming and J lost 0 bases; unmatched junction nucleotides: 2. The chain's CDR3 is CATSRGTGDSYNEQFF. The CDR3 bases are TGTGCCACCAGCAGGGGGACAGGGGACTCCTACAATGAGCAGTTCTTC.

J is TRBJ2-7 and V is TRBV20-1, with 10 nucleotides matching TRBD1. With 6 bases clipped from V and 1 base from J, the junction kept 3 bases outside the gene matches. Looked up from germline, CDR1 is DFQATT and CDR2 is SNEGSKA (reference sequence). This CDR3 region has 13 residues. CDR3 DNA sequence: TGCAGTGCCTGGACAGGGGGATCCTACGAGCAGTACTTC. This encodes CSAWTGGSYEQYF.

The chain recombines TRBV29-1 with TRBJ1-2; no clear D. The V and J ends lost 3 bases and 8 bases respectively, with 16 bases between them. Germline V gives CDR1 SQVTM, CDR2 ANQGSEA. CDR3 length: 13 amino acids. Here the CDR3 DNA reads TGCAGCGTTGAGGCTAATACCTATGGGGGCTACACCTTC. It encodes CSVEANTYGGYTF.

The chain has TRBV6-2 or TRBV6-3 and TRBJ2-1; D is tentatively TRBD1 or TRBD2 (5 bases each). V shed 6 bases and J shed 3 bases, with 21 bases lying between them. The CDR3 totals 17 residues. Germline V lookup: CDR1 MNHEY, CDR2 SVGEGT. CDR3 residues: CASSHTTTGAVYNEQFF. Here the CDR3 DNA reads TGTGCCAGCAGCCATACTACGACCGGGGCGGTCTACAATGAGCAGTTCTTC.

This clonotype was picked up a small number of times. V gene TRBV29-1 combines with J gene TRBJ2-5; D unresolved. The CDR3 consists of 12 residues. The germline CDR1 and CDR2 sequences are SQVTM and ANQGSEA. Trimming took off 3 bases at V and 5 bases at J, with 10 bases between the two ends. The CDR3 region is CSVDEVPETQYF. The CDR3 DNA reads TGCAGCGTTGATGAGGTCCCGGAGACCCAGTACTTC.

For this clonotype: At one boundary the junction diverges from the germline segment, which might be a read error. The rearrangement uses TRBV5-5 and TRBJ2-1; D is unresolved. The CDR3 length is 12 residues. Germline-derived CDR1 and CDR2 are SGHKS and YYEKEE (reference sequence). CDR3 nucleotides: TGTGCCAGCAGTTTGGCTTACCATGAGCAGTTCTTC. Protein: CASSLAYHEQFF.

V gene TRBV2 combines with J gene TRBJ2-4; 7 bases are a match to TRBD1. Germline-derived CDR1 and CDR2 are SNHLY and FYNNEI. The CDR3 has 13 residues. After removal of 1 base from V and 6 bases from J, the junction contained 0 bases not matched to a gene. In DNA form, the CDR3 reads TGTGCCAGCAGTGAAGGACAGGGAAACATTCAGTACTTC. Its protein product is CASSEGQGNIQYF.

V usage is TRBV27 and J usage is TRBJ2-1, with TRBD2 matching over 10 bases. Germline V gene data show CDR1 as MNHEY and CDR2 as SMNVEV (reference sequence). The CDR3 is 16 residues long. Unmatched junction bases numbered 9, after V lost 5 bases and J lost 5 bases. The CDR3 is CASSGILAGSHNEQFF. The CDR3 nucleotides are TGTGCCAGCAGTGGAATACTAGCGGGGTCCCACAATGAGCAGTTCTTC.

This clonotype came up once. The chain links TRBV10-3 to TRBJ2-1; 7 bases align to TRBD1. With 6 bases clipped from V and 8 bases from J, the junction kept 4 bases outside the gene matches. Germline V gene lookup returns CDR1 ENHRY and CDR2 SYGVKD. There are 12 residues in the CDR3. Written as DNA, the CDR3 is TGTGCCATCAGCCAGACAGGGCATGAGCAGTTCTTC. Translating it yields CAISQTGHEQFF.

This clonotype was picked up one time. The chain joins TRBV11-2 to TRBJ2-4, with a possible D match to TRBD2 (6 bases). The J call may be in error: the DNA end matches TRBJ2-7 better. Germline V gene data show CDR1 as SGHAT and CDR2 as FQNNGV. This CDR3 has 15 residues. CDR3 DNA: TGTGCCAGCAGCCCCTCGACTCGGAGGGTCTACGAGCAGTACTTC. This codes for CASSPSTRRVYEQYF.

DNA for the CDR3: TGCAGTGCGACCGTTACCGGGACTAGCGCCGACATTCAGTACTTC. Protein product: CSATVTGTSADIQYF. This rearrangement joins TRBV20-1 to TRBJ2-4; 10 positions agree with TRBD2. The germline gives CDR1 DFQATT, CDR2 SNEGSKA (reference sequence). The length of the CDR3 is 15 residues. Trimming removed 6 bases from V and 8 bases from J; junction bases left unmatched: 13.

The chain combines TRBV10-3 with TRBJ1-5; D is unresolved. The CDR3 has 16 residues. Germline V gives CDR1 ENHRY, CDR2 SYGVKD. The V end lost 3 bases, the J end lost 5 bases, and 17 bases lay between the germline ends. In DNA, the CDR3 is TGTGCCATCAGTGAAACAGTTGTTATAAGGGATCAGCCCCAGCATTTT. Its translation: CAISETVVIRDQPQHF.

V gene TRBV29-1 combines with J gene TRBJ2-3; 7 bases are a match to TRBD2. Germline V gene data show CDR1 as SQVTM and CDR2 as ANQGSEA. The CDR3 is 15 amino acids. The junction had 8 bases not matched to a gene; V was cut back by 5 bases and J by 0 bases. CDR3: CSVLSPSGSTDTQYF. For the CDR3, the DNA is TGCAGCGTTTTGTCACCTAGCGGTAGCACAGATACGCAGTATTTT.

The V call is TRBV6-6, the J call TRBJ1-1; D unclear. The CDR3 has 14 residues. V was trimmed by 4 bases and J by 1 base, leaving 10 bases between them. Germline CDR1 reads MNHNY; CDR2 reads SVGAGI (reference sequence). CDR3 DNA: TGTGCCAGCAGTTGGAGGGTAACGAACACTGAAGCTTTCTTT. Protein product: CASSWRVTNTEAFF.

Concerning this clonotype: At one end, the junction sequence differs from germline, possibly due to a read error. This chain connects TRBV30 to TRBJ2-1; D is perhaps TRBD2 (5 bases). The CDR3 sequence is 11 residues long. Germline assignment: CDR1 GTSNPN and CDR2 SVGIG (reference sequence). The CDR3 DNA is TGTGCCGGGAGTCGGTACAATGAGCAGTTCTTC. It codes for CAGSRYNEQFF.

This CDR3 is CASSDGSEDTQYF. The CDR3 coding sequence is TGTGCCAGCAGTGATGGTAGCGAGGATACGCAGTATTTT. The chain employs TRBV2 and TRBJ2-3; possible D gene TRBD2, 5 bases. CDR3 length: 13 residues. In germline, CDR1 is SNHLY, CDR2 FYNNEI. Trimming removed 3 bases from V and 6 bases from J, with 10 bases in between.

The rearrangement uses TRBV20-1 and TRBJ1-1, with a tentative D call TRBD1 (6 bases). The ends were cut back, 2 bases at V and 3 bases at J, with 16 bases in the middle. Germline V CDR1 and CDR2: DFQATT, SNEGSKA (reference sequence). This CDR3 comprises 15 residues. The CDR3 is CSARLLGGGDTEAFF. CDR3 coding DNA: TGCAGTGCTAGACTGCTAGGAGGGGGGGACACTGAAGCTTTCTTT.

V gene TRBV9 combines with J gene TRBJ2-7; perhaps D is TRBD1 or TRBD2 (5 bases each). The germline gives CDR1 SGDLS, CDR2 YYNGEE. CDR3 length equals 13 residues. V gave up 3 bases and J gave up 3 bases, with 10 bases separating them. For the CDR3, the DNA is TGTGCCAGCAGCGCAGAGGGGCTCTACGAGCAGTACTTC. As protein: CASSAEGLYEQYF.

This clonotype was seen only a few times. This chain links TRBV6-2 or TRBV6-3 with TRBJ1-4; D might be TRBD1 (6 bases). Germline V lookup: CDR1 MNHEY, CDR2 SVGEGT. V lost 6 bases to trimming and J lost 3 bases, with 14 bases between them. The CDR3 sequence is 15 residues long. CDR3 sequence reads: CASRLQGNANEKLFF. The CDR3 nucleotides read TGTGCCAGCAGACTACAGGGAAACGCTAATGAAAAACTGTTTTTT.

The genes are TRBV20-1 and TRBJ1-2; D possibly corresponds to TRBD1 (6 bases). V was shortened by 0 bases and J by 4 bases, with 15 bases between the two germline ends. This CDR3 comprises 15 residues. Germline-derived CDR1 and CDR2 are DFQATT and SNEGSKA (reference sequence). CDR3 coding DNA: TGCAGTGCTAGAGATGTGGCAGGGGACGGCTATGGCTACACCTTC. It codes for CSARDVAGDGYGYTF.

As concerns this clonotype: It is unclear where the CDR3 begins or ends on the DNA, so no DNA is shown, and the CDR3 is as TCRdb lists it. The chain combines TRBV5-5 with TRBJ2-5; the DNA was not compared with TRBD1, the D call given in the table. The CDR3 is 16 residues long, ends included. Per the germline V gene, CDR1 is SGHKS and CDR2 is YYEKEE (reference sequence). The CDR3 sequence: CASSINWASGNNERYF.

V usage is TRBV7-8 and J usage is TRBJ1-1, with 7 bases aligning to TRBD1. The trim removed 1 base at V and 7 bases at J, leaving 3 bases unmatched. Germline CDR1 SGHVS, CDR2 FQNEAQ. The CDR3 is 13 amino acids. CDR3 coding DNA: TGTGCCAGCAGCTTAGGACAGGGAGTTGAAGCTTTCTTT. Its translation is CASSLGQGVEAFF.

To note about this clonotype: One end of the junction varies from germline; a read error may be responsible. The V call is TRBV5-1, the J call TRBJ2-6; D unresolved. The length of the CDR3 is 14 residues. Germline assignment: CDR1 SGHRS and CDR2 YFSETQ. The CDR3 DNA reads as TGCGCCAGCATGCCGATGGCTGGGGACAACGTCCTGACTTTC. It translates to CASMPMAGDNVLTF.